A single sample is the source of the 26 T cell receptor beta chains below, sequenced in a study of beta chain features in type 1 diabetes. Since all of the isolated RNA was reverse transcribed, expressed TCRB transcripts were what got sequenced. The data were produced by immunoSEQ multiplex PCR, yet TCRdb's version contains in-frame clones alone and is incomplete. The sample yields more than 110,000 clones, roughly 7.2% seen once. Sequencing was carried out using central memory CD4+ T cells from blood. The receptor set was obtained from a woman in her 30s in good health.

This clone was detected a few times. The chain recombines TRBV11-3 with TRBJ2-7; unclear D gene. The CDR3 is made up of 13 amino acids. Germline-derived CDR1 and CDR2 are SGHNT and YENEEA. Trimming stripped 2 bases from V and 2 bases from J, with 7 bases between. DNA of the CDR3: TGTGCCAGCAGCTTAACGGGTACCTACGAGCAGTACTTC. Protein product: CASSLTGTYEQYF.

In its sample, this clone was seen a few times. The genes are TRBV11-2 and TRBJ2-6, with TRBD1 matching 9 bases. The trim removed 4 bases at V and 3 bases at J, leaving 4 bases unmatched. CDR1 is SGHAT and CDR2 is FQNNGV in the germline V gene. The CDR3 is 16 amino acids. The CDR3 sequence: CASSSQGAHGANVLTF. The CDR3 coding sequence is TGTGCCAGCAGCTCACAGGGGGCGCATGGGGCCAACGTCCTGACTTTC.

This clone has only a few counts. The chain carries TRBV27 and TRBJ2-7, with 9 bases that match TRBD1. V lost 1 base, J lost 3 bases, and 4 bases stayed unmatched. Germline CDR1 is MNHEY and CDR2 is SMNVEV (reference sequence). The CDR3 length is 15 residues. CDR3 in DNA: TGTGCCAGCAGTTTATACGGGACAGGGTTCTACGAGCAGTACTTC. Translation: CASSLYGTGFYEQYF.

V gene TRBV5-1 combines with J gene TRBJ2-1, with 8 bases aligning to TRBD2. V shed 4 bases, J shed 7 bases, and the junction held 7 bases outside the gene matches. This CDR3 contains 14 residues. Germline V lookup: CDR1 SGHRS, CDR2 YFSETQ. Written as DNA, the CDR3 is TGCGCCAGCAGCGGGGGCCGGGGGGGGAATGAGCAGTTCTTC. Amino acid sequence: CASSGGRGGNEQFF.

This clone appeared a few times. The chain combines TRBV30 with TRBJ1-1, with TRBD1 as a possible D gene (5 bases). Per germline, CDR1 GTSNPN and CDR2 SVGIG (reference sequence). The germline V and J ends were trimmed by 5 bases and 9 bases, with 13 bases remaining between them. There are 11 residues in the CDR3. CDR3 amino acids: CAWALGGKAFF. In DNA, the CDR3 is TGTGCCTGGGCCCTGGGGGGGAAAGCTTTCTTT.

The table lists this clone with a few counts. The rearrangement links TRBV28 to TRBJ1-4; tentatively, D is TRBD1 (5 bases). CDR1 MDHEN and CDR2 SYDVKM come from the germline V gene. Trimming stripped 2 bases from V and 0 bases from J, with 7 bases between. The CDR3 has 15 amino acids. CDR3 DNA: TGTGCCAGCAGTTTAGCCAGGGCAACTAATGAAAAACTGTTTTTT. Translating gives CASSLARATNEKLFF.

The table lists this clone with many counts. V is TRBV19 and J is TRBJ2-1; D not certain. The ends were cut back, 1 base at V and 3 bases at J, with 7 bases in the middle. The germline V gene encodes CDR1 LNHDA and CDR2 SQIVND (reference sequence). CDR3 length: 14 amino acids. This CDR3 is CASSIGVDYNEQFF. Written as DNA, the CDR3 is TGTGCCAGTAGTATAGGAGTCGACTACAATGAGCAGTTCTTC.

This clone was observed many times. This chain links TRBV28 with TRBJ1-5; D uncertain. With 4 bases removed from V and 2 bases from J, the gap between germline ends came to 9 bases. Germline V gene sequence: CDR1 MDHEN, CDR2 SYDVKM. The CDR3 totals 14 residues. The chain's CDR3 is CASSYSLGNQPQHF. The CDR3, as DNA: TGTGCCAGCAGTTATTCCCTCGGCAATCAGCCCCAGCATTTT.

Of note for this clone: The sample holds other DNA sequences that translate to the same CDR3. The chain links TRBV18 to TRBJ2-7, with D possibly being TRBD2 (6 bases). The V end lost 6 bases, the J end lost 2 bases, and 14 bases lay between the germline ends. In germline, CDR1 is KGHSH, CDR2 LQKENI. CDR3 length equals 14 residues. This chain's CDR3 is CASSTGGVPYEQYF. Written as DNA, the CDR3 is TGTGCCAGCTCCACCGGCGGGGTACCCTACGAGCAGTACTTC.

This clone was seen only a few times. The rearrangement joins TRBV7-2 to TRBJ1-1; the D gene is possibly TRBD1 (5 bases). Germline loops: CDR1 SGHTA, CDR2 FQGNSA. V shed 3 bases and J shed 0 bases, with 8 bases lying between them. This CDR3 has 14 amino acids. CDR3 sequence (DNA): TGTGCCAGCAGCTTCTCACAGGTGAACACTGAAGCTTTCTTT. Protein: CASSFSQVNTEAFF.

J is TRBJ2-3 and V is TRBV5-8; D is unclear. The CDR3 extends over 11 amino acids. Germline values: CDR1 SGHTS, CDR2 YDEGEE. Trimming left V 6 bases short and J 5 bases short, with 7 bases between. In DNA form, the CDR3 reads TGTGCCAGCACCTGGAGAGATACGCAGTATTTT. Amino acids: CASTWRDTQYF.

This clone was counted only a few times. The V gene is TRBV19, the J gene TRBJ1-5, with a weak D call TRBD1 (5 bases). V shed 0 bases and J shed 2 bases, with 17 bases lying between them. The CDR3 loop spans 18 amino acids. Germline CDR1 is LNHDA and CDR2 is SQIVND (reference sequence). The CDR3 here is CASSIDRQGWLGNQPQHF. Written as DNA, the CDR3 is TGTGCCAGTAGTATAGATCGGCAGGGCTGGCTTGGCAATCAGCCCCAGCATTTT.

The sample holds a few counts of this clone. The genes are TRBV5-1 and TRBJ2-7, with 8 bases fitting TRBD2. With 3 bases clipped from V and 6 bases from J, the junction kept 8 bases outside the gene matches. The CDR3 totals 14 residues. The germline V gene has CDR1 SGHRS and CDR2 YFSETQ. The DNA for the CDR3 is TGCGCCAGCAGCTCGGGGACTAGTTTTTCCGAGCAGTACTTC. Translation: CASSSGTSFSEQYF.

This clone was counted ten times or more. This chain joins TRBV19 and TRBJ2-3, with D perhaps TRBD1 (5 bases). The CDR3 sequence is 13 residues long. Germline values: CDR1 LNHDA, CDR2 SQIVND (reference sequence). V was trimmed by 3 bases and J by 6 bases, leaving 10 bases between them. The CDR3: CASSIQGSDTQYF. The DNA of the CDR3 is TGTGCCAGTAGTATCCAGGGTTCGGATACGCAGTATTTT.

This clone came up a few times. The V call is TRBV6-1, the J call TRBJ2-1, with a possible D match to TRBD1 (6 bases). The CDR3 consists of 15 residues. V lost 6 bases, J lost 0 bases, and 12 bases lay in between. The germline gives CDR1 MNHNS, CDR2 SASEGT. DNA of the CDR3: TGTGCCAGCAGGACAGGAGAGAGCTCCTACAATGAGCAGTTCTTC. Its translation: CASRTGESSYNEQFF.

This clone has at least ten counts. The genes are TRBV11-2 and TRBJ2-3; no firm D call. Germline-derived CDR1 and CDR2 are SGHAT and FQNNGV. The V end was cut by 2 bases, the J end by 4 bases, with 13 bases between. The CDR3 contains 15 residues. CDR3 DNA sequence: TGTGCCAGCAGCTTACAGACCCCTGCGGCAGATACGCAGTATTTT. Translation: CASSLQTPAADTQYF.

V is TRBV6-5 and J is TRBJ2-1; 11 bases are shared with TRBD1. V was pared by 4 bases and J by 6 bases, with 8 bases of the junction left unmatched. The CDR3 length is 16 residues. The V gene's germline CDR1 is MNHEY and CDR2 SVGAGI. Written as DNA, the CDR3 is TGTGCCAGCAGTTTGGCCGGGACAGGGGGTCTCAATGAGCAGTTCTTC. It codes for CASSLAGTGGLNEQFF.

Concerning this clone: The same CDR3 also results from other DNA sequences found in this sample. The V gene is TRBV6-5, the J gene TRBJ2-3, with 9 nucleotides matching TRBD1. The length of the CDR3 is 15 residues. Germline V gene data show CDR1 as MNHEY and CDR2 as SVGAGI. Losses at the gene ends were 0 bases for V and 6 bases for J; bases not matched to a gene: 4. Here the CDR3 reads CASSYSNRGPDTQYF. The DNA of the CDR3 is TGTGCCAGCAGTTACTCGAACAGGGGGCCCGATACGCAGTATTTT.

The J gene is TRBJ2-6, the V gene TRBV25-1; weak D call: TRBD1 (5 bases). The CDR3 length is 15 residues. V was trimmed by 4 bases and J by 2 bases, leaving 9 bases between them. Germline CDR1 is MGHDK and CDR2 is SYGVNS. CDR3 sequence: CASSVQGAGANVLTF. The DNA of the CDR3 is TGTGCCAGCAGTGTTCAGGGCGCTGGGGCCAACGTCCTGACTTTC.

The sample holds a few counts of this clone. The chain links TRBV28 to TRBJ1-5; possibly TRBD1 for D (6 bases). From germline, CDR1 is MDHEN and CDR2 SYDVKM. This CDR3 has 16 residues. V was clipped by 6 bases and J by 11 bases, with 26 bases between them. The DNA for the CDR3 is TGTGCCAGCAGAACGTCGGACGGGCGAGGCCCAGGGGCCCAGCATTTT. Amino acids: CASRTSDGRGPGAQHF.

The chain uses TRBV4-3 and TRBJ2-7, with TRBD2 matching over 12 bases. The CDR3 runs 15 residues. After removal of 5 bases from V and 1 base from J, the junction contained 3 bases not matched to a gene. Germline V gene data show CDR1 as LGHNA and CDR2 as YSLEER. CDR3 residues: CASSKGLAGSYEQYF. CDR3 coding DNA: TGCGCCAGCAGCAAAGGACTAGCGGGGTCCTACGAGCAGTACTTC.

For the CDR3, the DNA is TGTGCCAGCAGCGCCTCTAGCGCGGTAGAGCAGTTCTTC. Translation: CASSASSAVEQFF. The V and J genes are TRBV9 and TRBJ2-1; TRBD2 is a possible D gene (6 bases). The CDR3 runs 13 residues. V dropped 3 bases and J dropped 10 bases, with 14 bases sitting between them. Germline V CDR1 and CDR2: SGDLS, YYNGEE.

This clone turned up a few times. V and J are TRBV9 and TRBJ2-1; TRBD1 agrees at 12 bases. The length of the CDR3 is 16 residues. The germline CDR1 and CDR2 sequences are SGDLS and YYNGEE. The trim removed 3 bases at V and 9 bases at J, leaving 10 bases unmatched. The CDR3 loop reads CASSGGTGGVWGEQFF. CDR3 nucleotides: TGTGCCAGCAGCGGTGGGACAGGGGGCGTTTGGGGTGAGCAGTTCTTC.

The chain couples TRBV5-4 to TRBJ1-2; a weak D match, TRBD1 (6 bases). The CDR3 has 15 amino acids. The germline V gene encodes CDR1 SGHNT and CDR2 YYREEE (reference sequence). Trimming left V 0 bases short and J 2 bases short, with 11 bases between. The CDR3 reads CASSLDPGENYGYTF. The CDR3 DNA sequence: TGTGCCAGCAGCTTGGATCCAGGGGAAAACTATGGCTACACCTTC.

The genes are TRBV6-5 and TRBJ1-2; unclear D gene. Trimming stripped 6 bases from V and 2 bases from J, with 16 bases between. The CDR3 consists of 15 residues. Germline lookup yields CDR1 MNHEY and CDR2 SVGAGI. The CDR3 protein is CASSPLSTGNYGYTF. CDR3 coding DNA: TGTGCCAGCAGCCCCCTCAGTACGGGGAACTATGGCTACACCTTC.

The table lists this clone with a few counts. The CDR3 bases are TGTGCCAGCAGCTTAGTCACAGGTTCGTCTGGAGCTTTCTTT. Translated: CASSLVTGSSGAFF. V gene TRBV7-2 combines with J gene TRBJ1-1; D may be TRBD1 (5 bases). Germline V CDR1 and CDR2: SGHTA, FQGNSA. V lost 1 base and J 10 bases, leaving 16 bases between the germline ends. There are 14 residues in the CDR3.